This T cell receptor beta chain was identified during a study of cytomegalovirus exposure and HLA in healthy donors. Study background: Early released data had around 79 million unique TCRs, all coming from HLA-typed donors.

The germline gives CDR1 KGHSH, CDR2 LQKENI. There are 15 residues in the CDR3. V was clipped by 3 bases and J by 6 bases; unmatched bases: 10. Study conclusions and caveats: Several V segments, TRBV6-2 and TRBV6-3 among them, could not be told apart and were dropped. Reportedly, HLA-A and HLA-B alleles of most subjects were accurately predicted from TCR beta.

There are a few counts of this clone. Antigen: not known. PCR was performed using 60 Vbeta and 13 Jbeta primers. Method: immunoSEQ multiplex PCR; TCRdb's copy keeps in-frame clones and lacks some. Among 150,000 to 180,000 clones listed, roughly 81% were seen once. The chain uses TRBV18 and TRBJ2-7; the match to TRBD1 covers 8 bases. The source of this sequence is a woman between 18 and 29 years old in good health and CMV-seronegative. Specimen: PBMCs. DNA for the CDR3: TGTGCCAGCTCACCCCAGGGGGCGAGCCTCCCCGAGCAGTACTTC. It yields the protein CASSPQGASLPEQYF.